The 5 T cell receptor beta chains presented below share a single source sample, sequenced in a study of shared clonotypes between healthy human individuals. Sequencing used immunoSEQ multiplex PCR; TCRdb keeps in-frame clones, though not all of them. In the table there are some 2,100,000 clones, roughly 95% of which are singletons. The sequenced sample was naive CD4+ T cells sorted from blood. Stated subset: CD45RA+ positively selected. The receptors here all came from a man between 18 and 35 years old in good health.

A word on this clone: Other nucleotide sequences from this sample produce the same CDR3. This chain joins TRBV5-1 and TRBJ1-3; D unresolved. The germline V and J ends were trimmed by 1 base and 0 bases, with 8 bases remaining between them. The CDR3 is 15 amino acids. Germline CDR1 SGHRS, CDR2 YFSETQ. The CDR3 here is CASSLSGGSGNTIYF. CDR3 DNA sequence: TGCGCCAGCAGCTTGTCCGGTGGCTCTGGAAACACCATATATTTT.

The J gene is TRBJ2-7, the V gene TRBV4-1; 7 nucleotides agree with TRBD2. The CDR3 runs 15 residues. CDR1 is MGHRA, CDR2 YSYEKL, per germline. V shed 0 bases and J 6 bases; nucleotides not matched to a gene: 8. The CDR3, as DNA: TGCGCCAGCAGCCAAGACAGGACGATAGCGGGCGAGCAGTACTTC. This gives the protein CASSQDRTIAGEQYF.

This clone showed up just once. The V call is TRBV7-2, the J call TRBJ1-2, with a tentative D call TRBD1 (5 bases). There are 16 residues in the CDR3. V lost 1 base to trimming and J lost 0 bases, with 12 bases between them. CDR1 and CDR2 (germline): SGHTA, FQGNSA. The CDR3 loop is CASSLDLTATNYGYTF. CDR3 nucleotide sequence: TGTGCCAGCAGCTTAGATTTGACAGCTACTAACTATGGCTACACCTTC.

The genes are TRBV5-6 and TRBJ2-7; TRBD1 or TRBD2 may be the D gene (5 bases each). Trimming pared 0 bases from V and 3 bases from J, leaving 16 bases between. Per the germline V gene, CDR1 is SGHDT and CDR2 is YYEEEE. The CDR3 runs 16 residues. The CDR3 protein is CASSLGSLGVGYEQYF. DNA for the CDR3: TGTGCCAGCAGCTTGGGGTCACTAGGGGTCGGCTACGAGCAGTACTTC.

V gene TRBV29-1 combines with J gene TRBJ2-2; D gene unclear. Germline V CDR1 and CDR2: SQVTM, ANQGSEA. The CDR3 sequence is 12 residues long. V gave up 4 bases and J gave up 1 base, with 4 bases separating them. CDR3 loop: CSVAWNTGELFF. The CDR3 DNA reads as TGCAGCGTTGCATGGAACACCGGGGAGCTGTTTTTT.